The present T cell receptor beta chain was sequenced within a study of cytomegalovirus exposure and HLA in healthy donors. Remarks on this clone: The antigen is not known.

Study observations and caveats: Sequencing artifact likely explains a cluster of highly shared sequence variants. Cytomegalovirus status was reportedly diagnosed by the classifier with high specificity and sensitivity.

The PCR contained 60 Vbeta and 13 Jbeta primers. This table comes from immunoSEQ multiplex PCR, and its TCRdb copy is limited to in-frame clones, with some not included. The sample has more than 90,000 clones, around 83% seen once. Donors sampled were nominally healthy, though unrecorded immune exposures were likely. The J segment lost 2 bases and the V segment lost 4 bases, leaving 5 bases of the junction unmatched. This CDR3 region has 16 residues. Germline V gene lookup returns CDR1 SGHTS and CDR2 YDEGEE. Sequencing used PBMCs. The clonotype originates from a man under 40 in good health and CMV-seropositive. The rearrangement joins TRBV5-8 to TRBJ2-1; TRBD1 matches at 11 bases. Here the CDR3 DNA reads TGTGCCAGCAGCCCGGGACAGGGGGTGCCCTACAATGAGCAGTTCTTC. As protein: CASSPGQGVPYNEQFF.